This is a list of T cell receptor beta chains from one sample in a study of blood T cell repertoires in COVID-19. Libraries were prepared by immunoSEQ multiplex PCR; TCRdb keeps only in-frame clonotypes and omits some of them. The table records 91,000 or so clones, just under 90% of them present only once. Material: peripheral blood. These receptors were obtained from a human donor in a cohort sampled during active COVID-19. Both conserved end residues are part of each CDR3. Each record gives: CDR3 length, V gene, J gene, clone size, D gene, CDR3 protein, CDR3 DNA. A D gene is named only where the DNA matches it firmly. Not all rows give a size; the values are once, few, many and, for expanded clones, a class.

len: 13; v_gene: TRBV2; j_gene: TRBJ2-7; abundance: once; d_gene: -; CDR3aa: CASSVGLFYEQYF; CDR3nt: TGTGCCAGCAGTGTAGGACTTTTCTACGAGCAGTACTTC
len: 14; v_gene: TRBV9; j_gene: TRBJ2-2; abundance: -; d_gene: -; CDR3aa: CASSVEGPPGELFF; CDR3nt: TGTGCCAGCAGCGTAGAGGGGCCGCCCGGGGAGCTGTTTTTT
len: 16; v_gene: TRBV4-3; j_gene: TRBJ2-1; abundance: once; d_gene: -; CDR3aa: CASSQERLARYNEQFF; CDR3nt: TGCGCCAGCAGCCAAGAGCGTCTAGCTAGATACAATGAGCAGTTCTTC
len: 16; v_gene: TRBV4-1; j_gene: TRBJ1-5; abundance: -; d_gene: TRBD1; CDR3aa: CASSQEGTGGFQPQHF; CDR3nt: TGCGCCAGCAGCCAAGAAGGGACAGGGGGTTTTCAGCCCCAGCATTTT
len: 15; v_gene: TRBV7-9; j_gene: TRBJ2-5; abundance: -; d_gene: TRBD2; CDR3aa: CASSLGLAGQETQYF; CDR3nt: TGTGCCAGCAGCTTAGGACTAGCGGGGCAAGAGACCCAGTACTTC
len: 15; v_gene: TRBV11-2; j_gene: TRBJ1-2; abundance: few; d_gene: TRBD1; CDR3aa: CASSYGQGGNYGYTF; CDR3nt: TGTGCCAGCAGCTACGGACAGGGGGGGAACTATGGCTACACCTTC
len: 15; v_gene: TRBV13; j_gene: TRBJ1-4; abundance: -; d_gene: TRBD1; CDR3aa: CASSLWRTGGEKLFF; CDR3nt: TGTGCCAGCAGCTTATGGCGGACAGGGGGAGAAAAACTGTTTTTT
len: 15; v_gene: TRBV16; j_gene: TRBJ2-7; abundance: few; d_gene: -; CDR3aa: CASSQTGTPVHEQYF; CDR3nt: TGTGCCAGCAGCCAAACCGGGACACCTGTCCACGAGCAGTACTTC
len: 19; v_gene: TRBV7-6; j_gene: TRBJ2-1; abundance: -; d_gene: TRBD2; CDR3aa: CASSLAWGGLAGVHNEQFF; CDR3nt: TGTGCCAGCAGCTTAGCATGGGGGGGACTAGCGGGAGTCCACAATGAGCAGTTCTTC
len: 16; v_gene: TRBV7-6; j_gene: TRBJ2-5; abundance: -; d_gene: TRBD1; CDR3aa: CASSLTPGQGIETQYF; CDR3nt: TGTGCCAGCAGCTTAACCCCCGGACAGGGGATAGAGACCCAGTACTTC
len: 16; v_gene: TRBV3-1/TRBV3-2; j_gene: TRBJ2-1; abundance: -; d_gene: -; CDR3aa: CASSQGRGTTYNEQFF; CDR3nt: TGTGCCAGCAGCCAAGGCAGGGGAACAACCTACAATGAGCAGTTCTTC
len: 13; v_gene: TRBV7-8; j_gene: TRBJ2-5; abundance: once; d_gene: -; CDR3aa: CASSLLERETQYF; CDR3nt: TGTGCCAGCAGCTTACTAGAACGGGAGACCCAGTACTTC
len: 17; v_gene: TRBV7-3; j_gene: TRBJ2-5; abundance: many; d_gene: TRBD2; CDR3aa: CASSLPPGLARQETQYF; CDR3nt: TGTGCCAGCAGCTTACCCCCGGGACTAGCGCGACAAGAGACCCAGTACTTC
len: 16; v_gene: TRBV3-1/TRBV3-2; j_gene: TRBJ1-3; abundance: -; d_gene: -; CDR3aa: CASSQDISNSGNTIYF; CDR3nt: TGTGCCAGCAGCCAGGACATCTCGAACTCTGGAAACACCATATATTTT
len: 16; v_gene: TRBV7-3; j_gene: TRBJ2-7; abundance: -; d_gene: -; CDR3aa: CASSLKDRLDGYEQYF; CDR3nt: TGTGCCAGCAGCTTAAAAGACAGGCTAGACGGCTACGAGCAGTACTTC
len: 14; v_gene: TRBV19; j_gene: TRBJ2-1; abundance: -; d_gene: -; CDR3aa: CASSRHGRINEQFF; CDR3nt: TGTGCCAGTAGTCGACATGGGAGAATCAATGAGCAGTTCTTC
len: 14; v_gene: TRBV7-2; j_gene: TRBJ2-1; abundance: -; d_gene: -; CDR3aa: CASSLARLRDEQFF; CDR3nt: TGTGCCAGCAGCTTAGCGCGTTTGAGGGATGAGCAGTTCTTC
len: 15; v_gene: TRBV13; j_gene: TRBJ1-2; abundance: -; d_gene: TRBD1; CDR3aa: CASSRQGILNYGYTF; CDR3nt: TGTGCCAGCAGCCGACAGGGAATACTTAACTATGGCTACACCTTC
len: 15; v_gene: TRBV9; j_gene: TRBJ1-4; abundance: -; d_gene: -; CDR3aa: CASSSSGGLSEKLFF; CDR3nt: TGTGCCAGCAGCTCCAGCGGAGGGCTGAGTGAAAAACTGTTTTTT
len: 15; v_gene: TRBV5-4; j_gene: TRBJ1-1; abundance: -; d_gene: -; CDR3aa: CASTSGAGVHTEAFF; CDR3nt: TGTGCCAGCACCTCCGGCGCAGGGGTACACACTGAAGCTTTCTTT
len: 14; v_gene: TRBV19; j_gene: TRBJ1-2; abundance: few; d_gene: TRBD1; CDR3aa: CASSIVDRGLGYTF; CDR3nt: TGTGCCAGTAGTATAGTGGACAGGGGGCTAGGCTACACCTTC
len: 17; v_gene: TRBV19; j_gene: TRBJ2-2; abundance: -; d_gene: -; CDR3aa: CASSIVPGPGRTGELFF; CDR3nt: TGTGCCAGTAGTATAGTTCCGGGTCCAGGGCGAACCGGGGAGCTGTTTTTT
len: 18; v_gene: TRBV5-1; j_gene: TRBJ2-2; abundance: -; d_gene: TRBD2; CDR3aa: CASSWAGTSPQITGELFF; CDR3nt: TGCGCCAGCAGCTGGGCCGGGACTAGCCCGCAGATTACCGGGGAGCTGTTTTTT
len: 15; v_gene: TRBV4-3; j_gene: TRBJ2-5; abundance: -; d_gene: -; CDR3aa: CASSQGRLPQETQYF; CDR3nt: TGCGCCAGCAGCCAAGGCAGGCTACCCCAGGAGACCCAGTACTTC
len: 18; v_gene: TRBV15; j_gene: TRBJ2-3; abundance: -; d_gene: TRBD2; CDR3aa: CATSSGVLAGAITDTQYF; CDR3nt: TGTGCCACCAGCTCAGGGGTGCTAGCGGGAGCCATCACAGATACGCAGTATTTT
len: 14; v_gene: TRBV4-1; j_gene: TRBJ1-5; abundance: few; d_gene: -; CDR3aa: CASSQDPSVWPQHF; CDR3nt: TGCGCCAGCAGCCAAGACCCCAGCGTGTGGCCCCAGCATTTT
len: 14; v_gene: TRBV5-1; j_gene: TRBJ2-5; abundance: -; d_gene: -; CDR3aa: CASSPGQARETQYF; CDR3nt: TGCGCCAGCAGCCCAGGACAAGCCCGAGAGACCCAGTACTTC
len: 15; v_gene: TRBV24-1; j_gene: TRBJ2-7; abundance: -; d_gene: TRBD1; CDR3aa: CATSDYDREQCEQYF; CDR3nt: TGTGCCACCAGTGATTATGACAGGGAACAGTGCGAGCAGTACTTC
len: 13; v_gene: TRBV5-1; j_gene: TRBJ2-1; abundance: -; d_gene: -; CDR3aa: CASSSGVSNEQFF; CDR3nt: TGCGCCAGCAGCTCCGGGGTCAGTAATGAGCAGTTCTTC
len: 16; v_gene: TRBV6-5; j_gene: TRBJ2-1; abundance: -; d_gene: TRBD2; CDR3aa: CASSYEGLAGVYEQFF; CDR3nt: TGTGCCAGCAGTTACGAAGGACTAGCGGGAGTATATGAGCAGTTCTTC
len: 15; v_gene: TRBV6-4; j_gene: TRBJ1-1; abundance: -; d_gene: -; CDR3aa: CASSETHAGYTEAFF; CDR3nt: TGTGCCAGCAGTGAGACTCATGCAGGGTACACTGAAGCTTTCTTT
len: 15; v_gene: TRBV27; j_gene: TRBJ2-7; abundance: few; d_gene: TRBD2; CDR3aa: CASSFGTSGDYAQYF; CDR3nt: TGTGCCAGCAGTTTCGGGACTAGCGGAGACTACGCGCAGTACTTC
len: 15; v_gene: TRBV6-4; j_gene: TRBJ1-5; abundance: -; d_gene: TRBD1; CDR3aa: CASSGGQGSNQPQHF; CDR3nt: TGTGCCAGCAGCGGGGGACAGGGTAGCAATCAGCCCCAGCATTTT
len: 15; v_gene: TRBV15; j_gene: TRBJ1-1; abundance: -; d_gene: -; CDR3aa: CATSRDQKMNTEAFF; CDR3nt: TGTGCCACCAGCAGAGACCAGAAGATGAACACTGAAGCTTTCTTT
len: 15; v_gene: TRBV9; j_gene: TRBJ2-1; abundance: -; d_gene: -; CDR3aa: CASSVAGGQHNEQFF; CDR3nt: TGTGCCAGCAGCGTAGCTGGGGGACAACACAATGAGCAGTTCTTC
len: 20; v_gene: TRBV13; j_gene: TRBJ2-1; abundance: -; d_gene: TRBD2; CDR3aa: CASSTYSGTSVIPNYNEQFF; CDR3nt: TGTGCCAGCAGCACCTACTCCGGGACTAGCGTAATACCAAACTACAATGAGCAGTTCTTC
len: 14; v_gene: TRBV10-3; j_gene: TRBJ2-2; abundance: -; d_gene: TRBD2; CDR3aa: CAMRLAANTGELFF; CDR3nt: TGTGCCATGAGACTAGCTGCGAACACCGGGGAGCTGTTTTTT
len: 14; v_gene: TRBV4-1; j_gene: TRBJ2-2; abundance: -; d_gene: -; CDR3aa: CASSRQSNTGELFF; CDR3nt: TGCGCCAGCAGCCGACAGAGCAACACCGGGGAGCTGTTTTTT
len: 18; v_gene: TRBV19; j_gene: TRBJ1-5; abundance: -; d_gene: -; CDR3aa: CASSNPPQGFGRNQPQHF; CDR3nt: TGTGCCAGTAGTAACCCTCCCCAGGGATTTGGGCGCAATCAGCCCCAGCATTTT
len: 12; v_gene: TRBV7-9; j_gene: TRBJ1-3; abundance: -; d_gene: -; CDR3aa: CASSSAGNTIYF; CDR3nt: TGTGCCAGCTCCTCCGCGGGGAACACCATATATTTT
len: 13; v_gene: TRBV6-2/TRBV6-3; j_gene: TRBJ1-1; abundance: -; d_gene: TRBD1; CDR3aa: CASSRTGDTEAFF; CDR3nt: TGTGCCAGCAGCCGGACAGGGGACACTGAAGCTTTCTTT
len: 15; v_gene: TRBV6-5; j_gene: TRBJ2-5; abundance: -; d_gene: TRBD2; CDR3aa: CASRTSGGARETQYF; CDR3nt: TGTGCCAGCAGGACTAGCGGGGGGGCCCGGGAGACCCAGTACTTC
len: 14; v_gene: TRBV28; j_gene: TRBJ2-1; abundance: -; d_gene: TRBD2; CDR3aa: CASGQLAGGSEQFF; CDR3nt: TGTGCCAGTGGCCAACTAGCGGGAGGTAGTGAGCAGTTCTTC
len: 11; v_gene: TRBV30; j_gene: TRBJ1-3; abundance: -; d_gene: -; CDR3aa: CAWTGAERLCF; CDR3nt: TGTGCCTGGACTGGGGCCGAGAGGCTGTGTTTT
len: 15; v_gene: TRBV10-3; j_gene: TRBJ2-2; abundance: -; d_gene: -; CDR3aa: CAISAGVGKPGELFF; CDR3nt: TGTGCCATCAGTGCAGGGGTGGGGAAGCCCGGGGAGCTGTTTTTT
len: 14; v_gene: TRBV29-1; j_gene: TRBJ2-5; abundance: -; d_gene: -; CDR3aa: CSVGPGTYQETQYF; CDR3nt: TGCAGCGTTGGCCCCGGGACATATCAAGAGACCCAGTACTTC
len: 18; v_gene: TRBV6-1; j_gene: TRBJ1-2; abundance: -; d_gene: TRBD1; CDR3aa: CASSERPSGQGGGSSYTF; CDR3nt: TGTGCCAGCAGTGAACGACCATCGGGACAGGGTGGGGGTAGTAGCTACACCTTC
len: 16; v_gene: TRBV3-1/TRBV3-2; j_gene: TRBJ2-3; abundance: -; d_gene: -; CDR3aa: CASSHPQGTATDTQYF; CDR3nt: TGTGCCAGCAGCCACCCACAGGGTACCGCCACAGATACGCAGTATTTT
len: 15; v_gene: TRBV7-9; j_gene: TRBJ1-6; abundance: -; d_gene: TRBD1; CDR3aa: CASSNRDRGNSPLHF; CDR3nt: TGTGCCAGCAGCAACCGGGACAGGGGGAATTCACCCCTCCACTTT
len: 14; v_gene: TRBV4-3; j_gene: TRBJ2-7; abundance: few; d_gene: TRBD1; CDR3aa: CASSFGQGLEEQYF; CDR3nt: TGCGCCAGCAGCTTTGGACAGGGCCTTGAAGAGCAGTACTTC
len: 11; v_gene: TRBV5-5; j_gene: TRBJ2-1; abundance: -; d_gene: -; CDR3aa: CASSLLREQFF; CDR3nt: TGTGCCAGCAGCTTGTTGCGGGAGCAGTTCTTC
len: 16; v_gene: TRBV5-1; j_gene: TRBJ1-1; abundance: -; d_gene: -; CDR3aa: CASSLGPRTENTEAFF; CDR3nt: TGCGCCAGCAGCTTGGGACCCCGGACAGAAAACACTGAAGCTTTCTTT
len: 14; v_gene: TRBV6-2/TRBV6-3; j_gene: TRBJ2-2; abundance: few; d_gene: -; CDR3aa: CASSYAGHTGELFF; CDR3nt: TGTGCCAGCAGTTACGCAGGGCACACCGGGGAGCTGTTTTTT
len: 15; v_gene: TRBV11-2; j_gene: TRBJ2-5; abundance: -; d_gene: TRBD2; CDR3aa: CASTKRGGPQETQYF; CDR3nt: TGTGCCAGCACCAAGCGGGGGGGTCCCCAAGAGACCCAGTACTTC